The text below deals with one T cell receptor (beta chain). No cognate antigen has been identified for it. No base quality information exists; no much larger clone differs at one position. The data were obtained in a study of blood T cell repertoires in COVID-19 (dated by TCRdb to the early 2020s). As for the study more broadly: The collaborator samples originated in the United States, Italy and Spain and spanned the acute and convalescent phases of COVID-19. The material from the prospective study consisted of cDNA or gDNA derived from T cells, B-cell-depleted T cells, or PBMCs. The dataset comprised deeply sampled blood TCRbeta repertoires from subjects exposed to, actively infected with, or recovered from COVID-19. The repertoires were made available in a free public database intended to serve as a resource for research on the immune response to SARS-CoV-2. Samples were obtained from the ongoing ImmuneRACE study (first 160 participants) and from over 1,000 subjects provided by 6 global collaborators. Sample metadata almost always included a de-identified subject ID, COVID-19 status, age in years and sex. HLA class I and class II types, where available, came from metadata supplied by the sample provider rather than from assay-based typing.

TCRbeta CDR3 regions were amplified from genomic DNA by means of the immunoSEQ Assay, a bias-controlled multiplex PCR. Processing in the source paper ran as follows. The number of nucleated cells in each sample was estimated from the amplification of reference gene primers within the assay. To quantify the absolute abundance of each unique TCRbeta CDR3 rearrangement, sequence reads were collapsed and filtered. For each sample, productive Simpson clonality was calculated as the square root of Simpson's diversity index across productive rearrangements. The table comes from immuneACCESS by way of TCRdb, which keeps in-frame sequences with V and J called. Part of the clones is missing from these tables; in studies checked, under half for an unresolved V gene and the rest for unknown reasons. V and J calls and clone size follow that table, whereas D and trimming were derived from the DNA. Recorded for this sample are about 150,000 clones; around four fifths of them occurred a single time. The ten largest make up less than 2.5% of the sample.

What the work shows at the level of the full study, not this receptor alone: The quantity of clinical and demographic metadata differed by source and by participant and was supplied without curation.

The collaborating institutions used their own protocols to collect whole blood in K2EDTA tubes. For TCRbeta analysis, collaborators shipped samples as frozen whole blood, isolated PBMCs, or DNA extracted from either of those sample types. Between the V and J ends, shortened by 9 bases and 6 bases respectively, the junction contains 17 bases. The CDR3 covers 14 residues, taking in both the cysteine and the phenylalanine. Of all the DNA, just the CDR3 is kept, 42 bases in frame from base 1. Per the germline V gene (reference sequence), LNHDA is the CDR1 and SQIVND is the CDR2. The rearrangement joined TRBV19 to TRBJ1-4, with no reliable assignment of the D segment. Specimen: peripheral blood. The sequence was collected from a man in his 70s with acute or convalescent COVID-19. The nucleotide sequence reads TGTGCCAGCGCTAGCCGGGGATGGGATGAAAAACTGTTTTTT. Translated, this gives CASASRGWDEKLFF.